The entry below describes one T cell receptor (beta chain). Its antigen has not been determined. In total, fewer than 750 healthy bone marrow donors made up the cohort. Cohort members were all nominally healthy when sampled, although unrecorded immune exposures were likely present. The donor tested CMV seropositive and was one of the 289 seropositive cohort members. Every donor gave a peripheral blood sample, and the peripheral blood mononuclear cells from that sample were used for TCR beta sequencing. Genomic DNA was extracted from the blood cell samples with the Qiagen DNeasy Blood Extraction Kit. Library prep was done by the immunoSEQ multiplex PCR assay. The multiplex PCR relied on a mix of 60 forward primers for TCR Vbeta segments and 13 reverse primers for TCR Jbeta segments. The CDR3 region of rearranged TCR beta genes was amplified from genomic DNA with a multiplex PCR assay. On the Illumina HiSeq System, the amplified TCR beta libraries were sequenced as 87-base-pair reads. In the paper's pipeline: Across the 500 to 700 repertoires, a later analysis counted 60 million to 90 million unique TCR beta chains, 9.5 million to 12 million of which were shared by at least two donors. To remove PCR and sequencing errors, raw reads were error-corrected and collapsed into unique sequences using a nearest-neighbor algorithm that merged closely related sequences. V, D and J gene segments were assigned by aligning CDR3 sequences to IMGT reference sequences. Each retained sequence needed at least a six-nucleotide match to both a V gene segment and a J gene segment. Rearrangements were called productive when the CDR3 lacked stop codons and stayed in frame with V and J; all others were non-productive. CDR3 was defined by IMGT convention, running from the second conserved V-encoded cysteine to the conserved J-encoded phenylalanine. The earlier analysis of some 550 of the donors excluded any sequence lacking an unambiguous match to a single V gene segment. An earlier analysis of fewer than 750 of the donors classified V segments as functional when productive rearrangements were above 56.7% and as segregating when the standard deviation between donors was above 5%. A statistical classification framework was built for diagnosing cytomegalovirus status from the catalog of TCR beta chain sequences. In a later analysis, V and J genes were assigned by comparing TCR nucleotide sequences against IMGT/GENE-DB human TR gene sequences. The TCRdist pipeline was used in a later analysis to assign CDR3 sequences and most-parsimonious VDJ recombination scenarios. In a later analysis, every TCR beta chain was defined by the combination of its CDR3 amino acid sequence and its V-gene family, and reads without a unique V-gene family were dropped. As a way to deal with suspected cross-contamination and a sequencing artifact, a later analysis dropped 450 to 600 nucleotide sequences that were highly shared and had low generation probability. In a later analysis, a clonal expansion index was calculated for each public chain from normalized within-repertoire ranks of inferred template counts. In a later analysis, generation probabilities were computed with a VDJ recombination model fitted to out-of-frame rearrangements, and the resulting probabilities were checked against IGoR. In a later analysis, hypergeometric tests were used to score TCR-TCR, TCR-HLA and TCR-CMV co-occurrence, with a repertoire-size bias correction applied to TCR pairs. In a later analysis, false discovery rates were estimated by permuting HLA or CMV assignments 20 times. A later analysis grouped co-occurring TCRs with DBSCAN, adding TCRdist sequence similarity when clustering within HLA-allele-positive subsets. Repertoires with fewer than 30,000 or more than 120,000 public chains, plus five repertoires with anomalous nucleotide sharing, were excluded from co-occurrence clustering. Entries here come from immuneACCESS through TCRdb and include only in-frame sequences with V and J called. Some clones fail to appear in such tables; in the studies checked, an unresolved V gene covers under half of the shortfall, and the cause of the remainder is unknown. The V and J calls and clone size were taken over from that table, and D and trimming were inferred from the DNA. This sample's listing comprises 70,000 to 100,000 clones. The ten largest account for 3.5% to 4% of the sample.

The CDR3 goes from the cysteine to the phenylalanine over 15 residues. Here the CDR3 DNA is all that survives: 45 bases in frame from base 1. V ends up 4 bases short and J 7 bases short, with an unmatched junction base count of 10. The germline V gene specifies SGHTS as CDR1 and YDEGEE as CDR2. The data are from a study of cytomegalovirus exposure and HLA in healthy donors (dated by TCRdb to about 2017). As for the study more broadly: An earlier analysis of roughly 630 of the donors reported more than 250 Gb of sequence data and 100 million to 140 million unique TCR beta sequences from some 180 million T cells. The later analysis used no new phenotypic data to find candidate immune exposures, relying instead on TCR beta sequences and their occurrence across donors. Among over 350 genotyped donors of the cohort, an average of about 240,000 unique TCR beta nucleotide sequences were sequenced per donor, about a sixth of them non-productive. High-throughput TCR immunosequencing, statistical association of individual TCRs with disease status, and machine learning were combined to predict cytomegalovirus infection status. Of the roughly 400 genotyped donors, less than 90% were placed in the genetic ancestry cluster associated with self-reported Caucasian donors. Genome-wide SNP genotypes for about three fifths of the 666 donors were used in a later genetic analysis, which treated that subset as a discovery cohort. An earlier analysis of several hundred of the donors applied high-throughput TCR beta sequencing to assess whether each TCR beta V gene segment acted as functional or pseudogenic. Approximately 310 gigabases of sequencing data and approximately 92 million unique TCR sequences made up an early release that covered about 640 HLA-typed donors. In a later analysis, previously published TCR beta repertoires from about 670 donors were re-analyzed and high-resolution HLA genotyping was added so that TCR occurrence patterns could be studied. A separate validation cohort of over a hundred different subjects was used in addition to the roughly 640-subject first cohort. Using immunosequencing, the study profiled T cell repertoires from fewer than 700 subjects and related those repertoires to cytomegalovirus serostatus. The number of typed donors differed by locus: roughly 629-630 for A, B, C, DRB1 and DQB1; some 500 for DQA1; approximately 600 for DPA1; and around 490 for DPB1. Class I and class II HLA loci were covered by the typing at four-digit resolution. Roughly 5 DR-DQ haplotypes were handled as single units for association and clustering, since linkage in the cohort was strong. Donor age, sex, ethnicity and CMV serostatus were compiled together with the repertoire data. Every discovery cohort repertoire had been produced on one sequencing platform. The aim of the study was to test whether cataloging public T cell receptors could identify signatures of past pathogen exposure.

What the work shows at the level of the full study, not this receptor alone: A few of the identified cytomegalovirus-associated TCR beta chains were confirmed in vitro to be specific for cytomegalovirus antigens. Several of the top co-occurrence clusters appeared to be linked to parvovirus B19, influenza, CMV and Epstein-Barr virus, according to a later analysis. In a later analysis, 16,951 TCR beta sequences were associated with specific HLA alleles at a false discovery rate of 0.05. A later analysis found that most CMV-associated TCR beta chains appeared HLA-restricted, with HLA associations seemingly driven largely by CMV exposure. Strong co-occurrence of HLA alleles, especially DR and DQ, made assigning TCR associations to individual alleles difficult. According to a later genetic analysis, donors in an Asian-associated ancestry cluster had fewer N-insertions in productive TCRs than the approximately 610-donor mean. A later genetic analysis associated a missense DCLRE1C variant with V-gene and J-gene trimming of TCR beta chains, and an independent cohort replicated the association. Because counts were too low, seventeen rarely observed V segments, including chromosome 9 orphons, were excluded from the earlier analysis of some 590 of the donors. Linkage disequilibrium might explain the correlated functional status among segregating V segments, but an unknown experimental factor could not be ruled out. Most TCR sequences were observed very rarely across donors, whereas some public TCRs were present in many individuals. A further reported finding was that TCR beta sequences accurately predicted the HLA-A and HLA-B alleles for most subjects in the first cohort. In both the original and validation cohorts, the classifier was reported to diagnose cytomegalovirus status with high specificity and sensitivity. The presence/absence analyses assumed that sequencing depth was roughly uniform across donors, and that assumption may not be true. In this cohort, only TCR beta chains were sequenced, and detectable features were limited by the absence of alpha or paired-chain data. The authors suggested that the approach could potentially be extended to other disease states and immunological phenotypes. Some IMGT-functional V segments, including TRBV6-2 and TRBV6-3, could not be told apart with the 87-base-pair reads, so those segments were excluded. Broadly in line with IMGT annotations, most TCR beta V segments showed up in productive rearrangements about 90% or about 30% of the time in an earlier analysis of several hundred of the donors. Immune exposure information for the cohort was limited to CMV serostatus. According to a later analysis, TCR association rates differed among HLA loci, with DRB1 alleles showing the most associated TCRs and HLA-C alleles showing the fewest. A group of highly shared sequence variants was considered likely to be a technical artifact of the sequencing pipeline. A later analysis found that HLA-associated TCR beta chains were more clonally expanded and had lower generation probabilities than equally common non-associated chains. Because HLA typing was missing for some donors at each locus, association tests included only the typed subset. A total of fewer than 200 TCR beta chains were listed by the study as associated with cytomegalovirus.

What was sequenced was PBMCs. The chain is encoded by TRBV5-8 joined to TRBJ1-2; 10 of the junction bases match TRBD1. The receptor comes from a man aged 18 to 35 in good health and CMV-seropositive. The CDR3 protein: CASSTGTGAQGGYTF. The DNA is TGTGCCAGCAGCACAGGGACAGGGGCCCAGGGTGGCTACACCTTC.